Sequencing of this TCR beta chain was carried out in a study of CD8+ T cells in alopecia areata. V was trimmed by 1 base and J by 5 bases, leaving 5 bases between them. Germline V gene sequence: CDR1 MGHRA, CDR2 YSYEKL. The CDR3 runs 12 residues. After isolation, RNA underwent reverse transcription to generate cDNA as the sequencing template. Repertoires were generated with immunoSEQ multiplex PCR, while TCRdb's copy carries only in-frame clones and drops some. The sample carries about 190,000 clones, 50% to 60% recorded once. The receptor comes from a human donor with alopecia areata. Sequencing used CD4+ T cells sorted from blood, obtained at week 0. This sequence joins TRBV4-1 and TRBJ2-5; unclear D gene. This CDR3 is CASSQAAETQYF. The DNA of the CDR3 is TGCGCCAGCAGCCAAGCTGCGGAGACCCAGTACTTC.